The source of this TCR beta chain is a study of blood T cell repertoires in COVID-19. Trimming removed 5 bases at V and 4 bases at J, with 11 bases between. This CDR3 contains 13 residues. Germline CDR1 and CDR2: LNHDA and SQIVND (reference sequence). Data came from immunoSEQ multiplex PCR; TCRdb stores just in-frame clones and leaves some out. The sample yields 110,000 or so clones, approximately 83% seen once. The genes are TRBV19 and TRBJ1-2, with a tentative D call TRBD1 (6 bases). This sequence originates from a man between 45 and 60 years old with acute or convalescent COVID-19. Sequencing input: peripheral blood. CDR3 coding DNA: TGTGCCAGTAGTCCCGTGGGGGCCTATGGCTACACCTTC. This translates into CASSPVGAYGYTF.